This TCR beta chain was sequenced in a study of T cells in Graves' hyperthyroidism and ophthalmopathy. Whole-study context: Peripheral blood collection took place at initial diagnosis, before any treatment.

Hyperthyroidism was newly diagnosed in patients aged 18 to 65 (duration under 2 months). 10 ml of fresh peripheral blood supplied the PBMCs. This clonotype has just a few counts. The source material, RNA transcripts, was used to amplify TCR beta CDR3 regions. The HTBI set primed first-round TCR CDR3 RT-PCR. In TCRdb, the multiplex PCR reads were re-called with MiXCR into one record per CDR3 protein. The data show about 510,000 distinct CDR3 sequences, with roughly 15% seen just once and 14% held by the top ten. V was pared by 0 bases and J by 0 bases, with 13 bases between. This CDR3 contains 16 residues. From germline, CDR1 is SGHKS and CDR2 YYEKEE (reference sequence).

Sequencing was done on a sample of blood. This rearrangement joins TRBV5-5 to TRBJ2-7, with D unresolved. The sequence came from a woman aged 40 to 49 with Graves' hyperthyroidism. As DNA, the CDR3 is TGTGCCAGCAGCTTGGGATTGGGTACAAGCTCCTACGAGCAGTACTTC. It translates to CASSLGLGTSSYEQYF. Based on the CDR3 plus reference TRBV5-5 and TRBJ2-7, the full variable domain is DAGVTQSPTHLIKTRGQQVTLRCSPISGHKSVSWYQQVLGQGPQFIFQYYEKEERGRGNFPDRFSARQFPNYSSELNVNALLLGDSALYLCASSLGLGTSSYEQYFGPGTRLTVT.